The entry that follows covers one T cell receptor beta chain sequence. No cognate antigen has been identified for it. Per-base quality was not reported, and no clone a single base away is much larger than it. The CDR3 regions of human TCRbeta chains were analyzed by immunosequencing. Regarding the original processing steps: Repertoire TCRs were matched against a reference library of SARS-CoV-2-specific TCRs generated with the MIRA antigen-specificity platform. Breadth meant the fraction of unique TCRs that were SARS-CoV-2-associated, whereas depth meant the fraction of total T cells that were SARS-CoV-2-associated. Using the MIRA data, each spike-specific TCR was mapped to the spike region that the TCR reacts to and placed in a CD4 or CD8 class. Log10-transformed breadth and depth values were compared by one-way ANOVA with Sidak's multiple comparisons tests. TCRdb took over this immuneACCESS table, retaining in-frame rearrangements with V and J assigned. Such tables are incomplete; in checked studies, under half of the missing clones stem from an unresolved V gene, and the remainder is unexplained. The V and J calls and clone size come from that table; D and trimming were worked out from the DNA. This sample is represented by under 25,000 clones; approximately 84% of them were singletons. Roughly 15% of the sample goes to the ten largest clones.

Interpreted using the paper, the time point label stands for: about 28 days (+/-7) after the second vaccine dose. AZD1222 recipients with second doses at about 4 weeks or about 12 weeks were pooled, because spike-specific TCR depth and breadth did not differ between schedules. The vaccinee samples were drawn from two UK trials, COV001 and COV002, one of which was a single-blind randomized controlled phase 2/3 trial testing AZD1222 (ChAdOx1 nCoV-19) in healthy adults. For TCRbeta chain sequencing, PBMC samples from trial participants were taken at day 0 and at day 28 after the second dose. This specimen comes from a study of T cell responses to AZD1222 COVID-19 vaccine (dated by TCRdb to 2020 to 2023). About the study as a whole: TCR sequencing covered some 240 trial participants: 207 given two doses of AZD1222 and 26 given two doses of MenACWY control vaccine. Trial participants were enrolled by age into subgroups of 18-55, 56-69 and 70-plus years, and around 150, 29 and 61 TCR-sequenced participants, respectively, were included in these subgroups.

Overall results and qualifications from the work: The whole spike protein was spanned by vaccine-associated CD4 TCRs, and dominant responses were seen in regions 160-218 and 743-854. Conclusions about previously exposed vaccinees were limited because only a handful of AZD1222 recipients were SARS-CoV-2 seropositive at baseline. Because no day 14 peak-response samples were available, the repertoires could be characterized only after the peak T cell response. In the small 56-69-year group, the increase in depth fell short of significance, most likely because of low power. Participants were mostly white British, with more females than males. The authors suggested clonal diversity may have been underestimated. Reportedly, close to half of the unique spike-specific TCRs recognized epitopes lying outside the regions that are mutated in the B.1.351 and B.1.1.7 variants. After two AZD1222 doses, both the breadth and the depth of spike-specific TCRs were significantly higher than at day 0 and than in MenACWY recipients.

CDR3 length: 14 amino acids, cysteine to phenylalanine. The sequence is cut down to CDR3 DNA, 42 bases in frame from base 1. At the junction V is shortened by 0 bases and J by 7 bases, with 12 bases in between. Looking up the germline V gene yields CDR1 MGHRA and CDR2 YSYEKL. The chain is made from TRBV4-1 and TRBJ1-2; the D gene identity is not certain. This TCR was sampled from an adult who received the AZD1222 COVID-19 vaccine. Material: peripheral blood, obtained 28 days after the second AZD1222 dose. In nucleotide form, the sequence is TGCGCCAGCAGCCAAGATGGCGACACCTTTGGCTACACCTTC. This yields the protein CASSQDGDTFGYTF.